The clone carrying this T cell receptor beta chain was detected many times. TCRdb re-derived calls from the reads in MiXCR, one entry per CDR3 protein. The profile shows 200,000 to 300,000 distinct CDR3 sequences, around 28% of them singletons. These data originate in a study of kidney transplant recipient with SARS-CoV-2 infection. This CDR3 spans 17 amino acids. Germline loops: CDR1 SEHNR, CDR2 FQNEAQ (reference sequence). Trimming took off 5 bases at V and 4 bases at J, with 23 bases between the two ends. The rearrangement uses TRBV7-9 and TRBJ1-2; unclear D gene. This receptor was identified in a young adult male patient who had COVID-19 and was a kidney transplant recipient. Some T cells may possibly be graft donor cells. This sample comprised a blood sample, obtained at baseline and between days 110 and 120 from a kidney transplant recipient. The CDR3 DNA is TGTGCCAGCAGCAGCGATGAATACCATGGAAAGACCTATGGCTACACCTTC. Its translation is CASSSDEYHGKTYGYTF.